This TCR beta chain is from a study of early T cells in non-severe SARS-CoV-2 infection. Study as a whole: Chains were unpaired, as sequencing was done on bulk RNA from unsorted whole blood.

Findings of the study overall: Missing private and CD4 specificities, VDJdb matching favored anti-spike CD8 responses.

In the library, individual cDNA molecules carried attached unique molecular identifiers. TCRdb reprocessed the 5' RACE reads with MiXCR, giving one entry per CDR3 protein. The sample has 95,000 to 150,000 distinct CDR3 sequences, 15% seen once. This clonotype occurred a few times. As yet, its antigen is unknown. Source material: whole blood. The receptor was isolated from an adult who was a healthcare worker with PCR-confirmed SARS-CoV-2 infection or an uninfected control (not recorded which).

Written as DNA, the CDR3 is TGTGCCAGCAGCCAAGCAGGGTTGAATTCACCCCTCCACTTT. Amino acids: CASSQAGLNSPLHF. The rearrangement joins TRBV3-1 to TRBJ1-6, with D perhaps TRBD1 (5 bases). The germline CDR1 and CDR2 sequences are LGHDT and YNNKEL (reference sequence). The CDR3 has 14 residues. V was clipped by 1 base and J by 7 bases, with 8 bases between them.